A single sample gave rise to the 16 T cell receptor beta chains below, sequenced in a study of blood T cells in healthy people across ages. A second about 7 to 11 cycle PCR used barcoded and J-beta primers. MiXCR was run by TCRdb on the 5' RACE reads, yielding one entry per CDR3 protein. Here the sample spans more than 550,000 distinct CDR3 sequences, 22% being singletons. Sample: blood. Source of these receptors: a man in his 70s in good health.

This clonotype was recorded at least ten times. This chain joins TRBV7-8 and TRBJ2-3; the D gene is possibly TRBD1 (6 bases). Trimming took 3 bases from V and 0 from J, leaving 10 bases between them. Germline V gene sequence: CDR1 SGHVS, CDR2 FQNEAQ. This CDR3 comprises 15 residues. The CDR3 sequence is CASSFRGLSTDTQYF. The CDR3, as DNA: TGTGCCAGCAGCTTCAGGGGCTTGAGCACAGATACGCAGTATTTT.

The chain is built from TRBV11-2 and TRBJ2-3; the D is unclear. V shed 5 bases and J shed 2 bases, with 11 bases lying between them. Germline V CDR1 and CDR2: SGHAT, FQNNGV. This CDR3 has 14 residues. The DNA for the CDR3 is TGTGCCAGCAGCCTGGCGCCCACCACAGATACGCAGTATTTT. Residues: CASSLAPTTDTQYF.

This chain connects TRBV5-1 to TRBJ2-1; D gene uncertain. The CDR3 is 15 amino acids. V dropped 1 base and J dropped 0 bases, with 8 bases sitting between them. CDR1 is SGHRS, CDR2 YFSETQ, per germline. The CDR3, as DNA: TGCGCCAGCAGCTTGTCGGATGGCTCCTACAATGAGCAGTTCTTC. Residues: CASSLSDGSYNEQFF.

This clonotype was counted between two and nine times. The chain employs TRBV7-9 and TRBJ1-6; no definite D call. CDR1 SEHNR and CDR2 FQNEAQ come from the germline V gene (reference sequence). This CDR3 is 14 amino acids long. Trimming stripped 4 bases from V and 7 bases from J, with 11 bases between. CDR3 residues: CASSSAVGNSPLHF. CDR3 coding DNA: TGTGCCAGCAGCTCCGCCGTGGGGAATTCACCCCTCCACTTT. Supplemented by reference TRBV7-9 and TRBJ1-6, the full variable domain reads DTGVSQNPRHKITKRGQNVTFRCDPISEHNRLYWYRQTLGQGPEFLTYFQNEAQLEKSRLLSDRFSAERPKGSFSTLEIQRTEQGDSAMYLCASSSAVGNSPLHFGNGTRLTVT.

Note on this clonotype: Germline and junction disagree at one end, which may indicate a read error. The V and J genes are TRBV6-6 and TRBJ2-1; D perhaps matches TRBD2 (5 bases). Germline V lookup: CDR1 MNHNY, CDR2 SVGAGI (reference sequence). The CDR3 consists of 15 residues. CDR3 sequence (DNA): TGTGCCAGCAAGGCGGGCCACGGCTCCTACAACGAGCAGTTCTTC. The encoded protein is CASKAGHGSYNEQFF.

The V and J genes are TRBV7-9 and TRBJ1-4; D not certain. The ends were cut back, 1 base at V and 4 bases at J, with 10 bases in the middle. CDR1 is SEHNR and CDR2 is FQNEAQ in the germline V gene (reference sequence). There are 15 residues in the CDR3. The CDR3 reads CASSLVIGSNEKLFF. The CDR3 DNA is TGTGCCAGCAGCTTAGTAATCGGCAGTAATGAAAAACTGTTTTTT.

V is TRBV3-1 and J is TRBJ2-3; the D gene is possibly TRBD1 (6 bases). Germline lookup yields CDR1 LGHDT and CDR2 YNNKEL (reference sequence). Trimming pared 1 base from V and 0 bases from J, leaving 11 bases between. There are 16 residues in the CDR3. CDR3 coding DNA: TGTGCCAGCAGCCAAGCCCCGGACAGTAGCACAGATACGCAGTATTTT. The encoded protein is CASSQAPDSSTDTQYF.

This clonotype was picked up a small number of times. The chain recombines TRBV14 with TRBJ2-3; 11 bases agree with TRBD1. The CDR3 covers 15 residues. The germline CDR1 and CDR2 sequences are SGHDN and FVKESK. V trimming: 7 bases; J trimming: 4 bases; junction bases outside the gene matches: 7. CDR3: CASTRTGGEADTQYF. In nucleotides, the CDR3 is TGTGCCAGCACCAGGACAGGGGGCGAGGCAGATACGCAGTATTTT.

V is TRBV6-2 or TRBV6-3 and J is TRBJ1-5; 9 bases agree with TRBD1. The CDR3 is 15 amino acids. V gave up 5 bases and J gave up 3 bases; unmatched junction bases: 5. Germline CDR1 reads MNHEY; CDR2 reads SVGEGT. In DNA, the CDR3 is TGTGCCAGCAGTCCCTGGGACAGGGTCAATCAGCCCCAGCATTTT. Translating it yields CASSPWDRVNQPQHF.

This clonotype was detected only a few times. The chain combines TRBV12-3 or TRBV12-4 with TRBJ2-5; D tentatively reads TRBD1 or TRBD2 (6 bases each). The length of the CDR3 is 14 residues. V was cut by 5 bases and J by 5 bases, with 15 bases left in between. CDR3 bases: TGTGCCAGCAGTACCGGGGGACAAAGCGAGACCCAGTACTTC. Its translation is CASSTGGQSETQYF.

This clonotype was detected a few times. CDR3 nucleotide sequence: TGCAGCGTGGGATGGGGGCCGGCTAATGAAAAACTGTTTTTT. This codes for CSVGWGPANEKLFF. J is TRBJ1-4 and V is TRBV29-1, with D tentatively TRBD1 (6 bases). Germline CDR1 is SQVTM and CDR2 is ANQGSEA. Between the trimmed V and J ends, which lost 6 bases and 3 bases, there was a span of 14 bases. This CDR3 is 14 amino acids long.

This clonotype occurred a few times. CDR3 in amino acids: CSASAINEQFF. As DNA, the CDR3 is TGCAGCGCTTCCGCGATAAATGAGCAGTTCTTC. The V and J genes are TRBV29-1 and TRBJ2-1; no reliable D call. Deletions cut 7 bases from V and 7 bases from J, with 11 bases between. CDR1 is SQVTM and CDR2 is ANQGSEA in the germline V gene. There are 11 residues in the CDR3.

This clonotype came up many times. The chain carries TRBV28 and TRBJ1-1; 8 positions match TRBD1. The CDR3 sequence is 13 residues long. CDR1 MDHEN and CDR2 SYDVKM come from the germline V gene. V was clipped by 11 bases and J by 6 bases; unmatched bases: 11. The CDR3: CAARGLSPPEAFF. CDR3 nucleotides: TGTGCCGCCAGGGGGCTTTCGCCTCCTGAAGCTTTCTTT.

This clonotype was counted at least ten times. The genes are TRBV12-3 or TRBV12-4 and TRBJ2-4; D is uncertain. V was trimmed by 6 bases and J by 7 bases, leaving 10 bases between them. This CDR3 spans 12 amino acids. For the CDR3, the DNA is TGTGCCAGCAGAGGAGAGGAGAACATTCAGTACTTC. This codes for CASRGEENIQYF.

V gene TRBV4-1 combines with J gene TRBJ1-2; D gene ambiguous. V dropped 0 bases and J dropped 8 bases, with 13 bases sitting between them. This CDR3 spans 14 amino acids. Germline CDR1 MGHRA, CDR2 YSYEKL. DNA for the CDR3: TGCGCCAGCAGCCAAGACCAACCCTTCGGGGGCTACACCTTC. This encodes CASSQDQPFGGYTF.

This clonotype was seen a few times. V and J are TRBV29-1 and TRBJ1-1; D may be TRBD1 (5 bases). The V end lost 8 bases, the J end lost 5 bases, and 21 bases lay between the germline ends. Germline V gives CDR1 SQVTM, CDR2 ANQGSEA. The CDR3 spans 14 residues. CDR3 residues: CSTTGTRGGTEAFF. CDR3 sequence (DNA): TGCAGCACGACCGGGACCCGTGGGGGAACTGAAGCTTTCTTT.